Reported below is one T cell receptor beta chain. Trimming left V 2 bases short and J 6 bases short, with 12 bases between. The V gene's germline CDR1 is SGDLS and CDR2 YYNGEE. The length of the CDR3 is 13 residues. The data belong to a study of CD8+ T cells in alopecia areata. TCR sequencing used cDNA made by reverse transcription of extracted RNA. Assay used: immunoSEQ multiplex PCR; TCRdb lists only in-frame clones, some missing. The sample consists of 100,000 to 150,000 clones, around 49% of them appearing once. As part of sample collection, lesional scalp punch biopsies and peripheral blood were taken from alopecia areata patients.

This clonotype originated in a human donor with alopecia areata. The sequences come from CD8+ T cells sorted from blood, collected at week 0. The chain uses TRBV9 and TRBJ2-7, with D possibly TRBD2 on 5 matching bases. CDR3 nucleotides: TGTGCCAGCAGCGTCCTGGACTCGGGCGAGCAGTACTTC. As protein: CASSVLDSGEQYF. The full variable domain, completed using reference TRBV9 and TRBJ2-7, is DSGVTQTPKHLITATGQRVTLRCSPRSGDLSVYWYQQSLDQGLQFLIQYYNGEERAKGNILERFSAQQFPDLHSELNLSSLELGDSALYFCASSVLDSGEQYFGPGTRLTVT.